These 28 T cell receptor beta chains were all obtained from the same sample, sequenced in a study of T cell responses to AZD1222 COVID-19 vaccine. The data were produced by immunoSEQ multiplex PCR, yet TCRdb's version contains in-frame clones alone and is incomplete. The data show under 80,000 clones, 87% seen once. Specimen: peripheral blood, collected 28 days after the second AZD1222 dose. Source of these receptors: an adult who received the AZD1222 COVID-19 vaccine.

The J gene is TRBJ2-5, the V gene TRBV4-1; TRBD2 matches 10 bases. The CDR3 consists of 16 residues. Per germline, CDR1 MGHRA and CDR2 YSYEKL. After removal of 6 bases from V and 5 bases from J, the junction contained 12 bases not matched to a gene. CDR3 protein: CASRPVLAGDRETQYF. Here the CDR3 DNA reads TGCGCCAGCAGACCCGTCCTAGCGGGAGATCGGGAGACCCAGTACTTC.

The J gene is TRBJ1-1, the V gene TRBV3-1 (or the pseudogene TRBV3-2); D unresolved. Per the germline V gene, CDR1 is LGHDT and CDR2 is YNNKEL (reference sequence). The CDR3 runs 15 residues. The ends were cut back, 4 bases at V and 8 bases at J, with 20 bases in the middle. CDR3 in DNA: TGTGCCAGCAGCCCGACCTTCCGGGCCGAGTTAGAAGCTTTCTTT. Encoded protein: CASSPTFRAELEAFF.

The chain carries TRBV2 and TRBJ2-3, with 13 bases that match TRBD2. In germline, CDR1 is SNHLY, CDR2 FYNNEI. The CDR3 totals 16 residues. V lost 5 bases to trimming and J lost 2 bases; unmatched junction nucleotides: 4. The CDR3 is CASSLGLAGITDTQYF. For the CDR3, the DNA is TGTGCCAGCAGTTTGGGACTAGCGGGGATCACAGATACGCAGTATTTT. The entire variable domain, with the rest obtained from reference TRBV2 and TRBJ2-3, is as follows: EPEVTQTPSHQVTQMGQEVILRCVPISNHLYFYWYRQILGQKVEFLVSFYNNEISEKSEIFDDQFSVERPDGSNFTLKIRSTKLEDSAMYFCASSLGLAGITDTQYFGPGTRLTVL.

In DNA form, the CDR3 reads TGTGCCAGCAGTCCTCGGACAGGGCGCTACCAGGGAGGAGCTTTCTTT. This gives the protein CASSPRTGRYQGGAFF. The chain has TRBV5-6 and TRBJ1-1; TRBD1 matches at 8 bases. V was pared by 5 bases and J by 10 bases, with 19 bases of the junction left unmatched. CDR3 length: 16 amino acids. Per germline, CDR1 SGHDT and CDR2 YYEEEE.

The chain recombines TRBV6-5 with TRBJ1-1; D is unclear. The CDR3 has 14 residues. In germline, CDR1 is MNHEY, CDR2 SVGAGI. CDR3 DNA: TGTGTTGTCCGAGGGAGGGTATCGAACACTGAAGCTTTCTTT. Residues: CVVRGRVSNTEAFF.

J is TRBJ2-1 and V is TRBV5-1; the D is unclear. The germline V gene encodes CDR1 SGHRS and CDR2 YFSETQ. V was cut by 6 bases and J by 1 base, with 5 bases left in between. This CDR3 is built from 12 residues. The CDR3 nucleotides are TGCGCCAGCACCAAATCCTACAATGAGCAGTTCTTC. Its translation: CASTKSYNEQFF. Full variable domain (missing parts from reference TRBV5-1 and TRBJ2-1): KAGVTQTPRYLIKTRGQQVTLSCSPISGHRSVSWYQQTPGQGLQFLFEYFSETQRNKGNFPGRFSGRQFSNSRSEMNVSTLELGDSALYLCASTKSYNEQFFGPGTRLTVL.

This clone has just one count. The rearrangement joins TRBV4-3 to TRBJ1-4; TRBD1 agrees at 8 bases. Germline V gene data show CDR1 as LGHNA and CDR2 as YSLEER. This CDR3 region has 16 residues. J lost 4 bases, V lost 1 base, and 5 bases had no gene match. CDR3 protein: CASSQGADRVNEKLFF. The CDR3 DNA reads TGCGCCAGCAGCCAAGGGGCGGACAGGGTTAATGAAAAACTGTTTTTT.

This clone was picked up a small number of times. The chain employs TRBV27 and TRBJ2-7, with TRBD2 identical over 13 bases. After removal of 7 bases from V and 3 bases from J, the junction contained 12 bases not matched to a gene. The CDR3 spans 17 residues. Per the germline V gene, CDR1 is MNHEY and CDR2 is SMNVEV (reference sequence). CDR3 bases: TGTGCCAGCAAAGGGACTAGCGGGATTCATAAAGGCTACGAGCAGTACTTC. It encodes CASKGTSGIHKGYEQYF.

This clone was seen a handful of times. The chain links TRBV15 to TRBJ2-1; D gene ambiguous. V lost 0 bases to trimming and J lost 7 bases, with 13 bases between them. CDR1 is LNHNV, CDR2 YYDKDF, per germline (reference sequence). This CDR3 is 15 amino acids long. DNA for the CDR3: TGTGCCACCAGCAGAGATACGGCCCGTGGGAATGAGCAGTTCTTC. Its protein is CATSRDTARGNEQFF.

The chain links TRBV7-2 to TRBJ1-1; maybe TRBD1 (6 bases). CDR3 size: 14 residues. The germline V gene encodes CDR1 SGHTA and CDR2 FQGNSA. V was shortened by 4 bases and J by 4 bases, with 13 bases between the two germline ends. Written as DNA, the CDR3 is TGTGCCAGCAGCTATACCGGGGGCAGCACTGAAGCTTTCTTT. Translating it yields CASSYTGGSTEAFF.

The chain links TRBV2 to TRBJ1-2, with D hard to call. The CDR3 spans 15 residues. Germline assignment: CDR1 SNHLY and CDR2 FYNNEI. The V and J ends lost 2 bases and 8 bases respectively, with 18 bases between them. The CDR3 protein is CASSERITQVGGYTF. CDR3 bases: TGTGCCAGCAGTGAAAGAATTACTCAAGTGGGGGGCTACACCTTC.

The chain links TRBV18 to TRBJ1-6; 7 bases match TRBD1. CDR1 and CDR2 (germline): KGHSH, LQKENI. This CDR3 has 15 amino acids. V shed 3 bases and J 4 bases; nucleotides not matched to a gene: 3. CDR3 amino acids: CASSPGQHYNSPLHF. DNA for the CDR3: TGTGCCAGCTCACCGGGACAGCATTATAATTCACCCCTCCACTTT.

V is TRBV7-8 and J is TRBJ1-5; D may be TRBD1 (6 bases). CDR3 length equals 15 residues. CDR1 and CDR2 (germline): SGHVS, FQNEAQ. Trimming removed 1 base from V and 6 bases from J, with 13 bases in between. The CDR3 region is CASSLVQGGSQPQHF. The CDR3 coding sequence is TGTGCCAGCAGCTTAGTACAGGGCGGGAGTCAGCCCCAGCATTTT.

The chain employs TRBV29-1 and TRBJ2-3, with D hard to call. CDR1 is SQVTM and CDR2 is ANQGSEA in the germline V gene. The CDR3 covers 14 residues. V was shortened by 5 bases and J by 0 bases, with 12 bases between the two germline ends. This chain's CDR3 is CSVTRRVSTDTQYF. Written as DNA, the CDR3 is TGCAGCGTTACCCGTAGGGTGAGCACAGATACGCAGTATTTT.

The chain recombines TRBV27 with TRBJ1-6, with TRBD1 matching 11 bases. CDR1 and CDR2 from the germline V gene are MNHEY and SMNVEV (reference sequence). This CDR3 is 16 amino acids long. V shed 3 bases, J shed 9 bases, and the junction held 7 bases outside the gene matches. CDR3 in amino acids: CASSLQGTGGSSPLHF. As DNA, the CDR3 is TGTGCCAGCAGTTTGCAGGGGACAGGGGGGAGTTCACCCCTCCACTTT.

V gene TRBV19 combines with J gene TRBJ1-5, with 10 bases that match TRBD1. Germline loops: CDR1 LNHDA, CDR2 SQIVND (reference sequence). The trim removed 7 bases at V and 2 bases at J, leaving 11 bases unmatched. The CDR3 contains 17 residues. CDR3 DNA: TGTGCCAGTACACCTCCGACAGGGGGCCAGGGCAATCAGCCCCAGCATTTT. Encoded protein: CASTPPTGGQGNQPQHF.

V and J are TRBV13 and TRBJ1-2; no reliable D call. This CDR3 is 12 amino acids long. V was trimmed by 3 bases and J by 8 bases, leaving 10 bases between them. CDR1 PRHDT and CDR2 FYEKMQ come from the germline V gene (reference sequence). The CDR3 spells CASSLDRLGYTF. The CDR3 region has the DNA TGTGCCAGCAGCTTGGACCGGCTAGGCTACACCTTC.

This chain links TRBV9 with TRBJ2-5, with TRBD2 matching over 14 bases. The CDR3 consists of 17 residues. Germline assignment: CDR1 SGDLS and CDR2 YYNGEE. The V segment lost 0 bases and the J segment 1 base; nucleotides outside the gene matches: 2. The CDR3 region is CASSVGGLAGVQETQYF. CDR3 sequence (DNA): TGTGCCAGCAGCGTAGGGGGACTAGCGGGAGTCCAAGAGACCCAGTACTTC.

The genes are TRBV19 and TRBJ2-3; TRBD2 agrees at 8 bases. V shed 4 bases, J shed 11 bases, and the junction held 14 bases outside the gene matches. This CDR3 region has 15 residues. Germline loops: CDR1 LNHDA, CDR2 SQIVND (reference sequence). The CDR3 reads CASSRGGRPDPEQYF. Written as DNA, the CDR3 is TGTGCCAGTAGTAGGGGCGGGAGGCCTGATCCAGAGCAGTATTTT.

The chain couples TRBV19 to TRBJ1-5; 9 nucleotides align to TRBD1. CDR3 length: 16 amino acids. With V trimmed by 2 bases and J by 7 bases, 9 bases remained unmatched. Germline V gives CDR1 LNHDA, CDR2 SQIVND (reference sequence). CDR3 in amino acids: CASSIPGQGQRQPQHF. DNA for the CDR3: TGTGCCAGTAGTATACCAGGACAGGGGCAAAGGCAGCCCCAGCATTTT. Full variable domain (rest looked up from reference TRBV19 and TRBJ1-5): DGGITQSPKYLFRKEGQNVTLSCEQNLNHDAMYWYRQDPGQGLRLIYYSQIVNDFQKGDIAEGYSVSREKKESFPLTVTSAQKNPTAFYLCASSIPGQGQRQPQHFGDGTRLSIL.

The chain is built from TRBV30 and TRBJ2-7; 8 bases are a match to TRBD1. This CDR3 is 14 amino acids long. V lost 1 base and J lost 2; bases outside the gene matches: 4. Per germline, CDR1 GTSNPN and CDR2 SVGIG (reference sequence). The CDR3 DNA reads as TGTGCCTGGAGTGCCGGACAGGGTACCTACGAGCAGTACTTC. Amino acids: CAWSAGQGTYEQYF.

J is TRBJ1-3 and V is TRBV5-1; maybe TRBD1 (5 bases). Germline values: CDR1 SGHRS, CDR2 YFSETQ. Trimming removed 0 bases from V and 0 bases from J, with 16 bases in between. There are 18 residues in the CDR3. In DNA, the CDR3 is TGCGCCAGCAGCTTGGCTGGGACTAGTGGGCTCTCTGGAAACACCATATATTTT. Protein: CASSLAGTSGLSGNTIYF.

CDR3 loop: CASSIQHLGSGANVLTF. The DNA for the CDR3 is TGTGCCAGTAGTATCCAACACTTGGGCTCTGGGGCCAACGTCCTGACTTTC. The chain couples TRBV19 to TRBJ2-6; D unresolved. The germline gives CDR1 LNHDA, CDR2 SQIVND (reference sequence). The CDR3 extends over 17 amino acids. V shed 3 bases and J shed 0 bases, with 12 bases lying between them.

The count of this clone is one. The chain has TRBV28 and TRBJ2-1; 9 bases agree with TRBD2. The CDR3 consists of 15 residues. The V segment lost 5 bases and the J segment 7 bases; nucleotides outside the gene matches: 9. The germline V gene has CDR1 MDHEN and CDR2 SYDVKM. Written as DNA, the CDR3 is TGTGCCAGCAGTGGTAGCGGGAGAAAGGGAAATGAGCAGTTCTTC. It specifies CASSGSGRKGNEQFF.

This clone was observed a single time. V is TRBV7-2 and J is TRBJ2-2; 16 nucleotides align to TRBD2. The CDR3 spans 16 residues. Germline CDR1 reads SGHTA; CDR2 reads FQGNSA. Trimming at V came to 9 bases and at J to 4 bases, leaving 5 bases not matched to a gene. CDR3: CASSGTSGRATGELFF. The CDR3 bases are TGTGCCAGTTCCGGGACTAGCGGGAGGGCCACCGGGGAGCTGTTTTTT.

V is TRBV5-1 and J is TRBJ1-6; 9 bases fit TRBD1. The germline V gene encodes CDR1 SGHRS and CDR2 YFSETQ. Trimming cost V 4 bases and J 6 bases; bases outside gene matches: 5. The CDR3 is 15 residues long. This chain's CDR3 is CASSPGQGSNSPLHF. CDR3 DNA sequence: TGCGCCAGCAGCCCGGGACAGGGTAGTAATTCACCCCTCCACTTT.

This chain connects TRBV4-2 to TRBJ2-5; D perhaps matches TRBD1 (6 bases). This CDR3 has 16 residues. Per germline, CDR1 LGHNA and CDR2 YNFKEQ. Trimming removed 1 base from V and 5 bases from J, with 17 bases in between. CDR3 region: CASSQGQGPTGETQYF. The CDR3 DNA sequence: TGTGCCAGCAGCCAAGGGCAGGGCCCCACAGGGGAGACCCAGTACTTC.

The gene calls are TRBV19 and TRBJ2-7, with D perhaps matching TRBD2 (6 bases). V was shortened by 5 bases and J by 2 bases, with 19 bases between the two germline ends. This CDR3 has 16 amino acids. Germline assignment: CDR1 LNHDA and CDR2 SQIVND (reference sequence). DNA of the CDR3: TGTGCCAGTAGTCGGCTCGGAGGGGTAGCAACCTACGAGCAGTACTTC. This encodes CASSRLGGVATYEQYF.